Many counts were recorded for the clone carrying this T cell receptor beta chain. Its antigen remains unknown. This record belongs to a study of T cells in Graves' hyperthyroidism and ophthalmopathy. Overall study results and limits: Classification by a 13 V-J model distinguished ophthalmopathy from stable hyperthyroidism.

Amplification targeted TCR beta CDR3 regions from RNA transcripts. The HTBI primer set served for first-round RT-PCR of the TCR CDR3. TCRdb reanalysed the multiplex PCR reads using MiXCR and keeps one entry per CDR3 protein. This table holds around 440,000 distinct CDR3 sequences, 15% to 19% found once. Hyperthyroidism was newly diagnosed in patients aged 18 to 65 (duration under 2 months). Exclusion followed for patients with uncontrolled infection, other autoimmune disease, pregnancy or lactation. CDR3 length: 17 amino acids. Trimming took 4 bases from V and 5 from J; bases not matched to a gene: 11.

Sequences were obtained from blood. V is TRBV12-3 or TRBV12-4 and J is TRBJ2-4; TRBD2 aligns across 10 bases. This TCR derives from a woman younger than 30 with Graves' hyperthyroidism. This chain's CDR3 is CASSSNLAGAGENIQYF. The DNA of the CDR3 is TGTGCCAGCAGTTCGAATCTAGCGGGAGCTGGGGAAAACATTCAGTACTTC.